Each of the 26 T cell receptor beta chains below was sequenced from the same sample in a study of Graves' ophthalmopathy and Graves' hyperthyroidism. Amplification targeted the TCR beta CDR3 regions, with RNA transcripts as the source material. First-round RT-PCR with HTBI primers preceded a second-round multiplex PCR. TCRdb processed the multiplex PCR reads anew with MiXCR; each CDR3 protein has one entry. The sample lists approximately 540,000 distinct CDR3 sequences; under 40% were seen once. The specimen sequenced was peripheral blood or thyroid tissue (not recorded which). The origin of the receptors is an adult man with Graves' hyperthyroidism.

Details on this clonotype: One end of the junction fails to match germline, which may point to a read error. V gene TRBV7-9 combines with J gene TRBJ2-7; TRBD2 agrees at 7 bases. From germline, CDR1 is SEHNR and CDR2 FQNEAQ (reference sequence). This CDR3 contains 16 residues. CDR3 nucleotide sequence: TGCGCCAGCAGCTTGGGGCCCGCTAGCGGTAACTACGGGCAGTACTTC. Protein: CASSLGPASGNYGQYF.

About this clonotype itself: A much larger clone lies a single base off, so this may be a read error. The genes are TRBV28 and TRBJ1-2, with D possibly TRBD1 on 5 matching bases. This CDR3 comprises 14 residues. Looked up from germline, CDR1 is MDHEN and CDR2 is SYDVKM. CDR3 nucleotide sequence: TGTGCCACGACAGAACGGGCGGTCGATGGAGGCTACGCCTTC. Encoded protein: CATTERAVDGGYAF.

This chain uses TRBV20-1 with TRBJ1-5; 7 bases are shared with TRBD1. With 1 base clipped from V and 0 bases from J, the junction kept 0 bases outside the gene matches. CDR1 and CDR2 from the germline V gene are DFQATT and SNEGSKA (reference sequence). The CDR3 is 14 residues long. The CDR3 DNA follows: TGCAGTGCTAGAGGGACAGGTAGCAATCAGCCCCAGCATTTT. Residues: CSARGTGSNQPQHF.

This clonotype was counted ten times or more. V is TRBV20-1 and J is TRBJ1-1; possibly TRBD1 for D (5 bases). Germline V gene data show CDR1 as DFQATT and CDR2 as SNEGSKA (reference sequence). The germline V and J ends were trimmed by 3 bases and 5 bases, with 13 bases remaining between them. CDR3 length: 13 residues. The DNA of the CDR3 is TGCAGTGCTAGCCCAGGGAAGTCGACTGAAGCTTTCTTT. It specifies CSASPGKSTEAFF.

This clonotype was detected only once. The genes are TRBV29-1 and TRBJ1-2; D gene unclear. Trimming shortened V by 0 bases and J by 6 bases, and 17 bases separated the two germline ends. Germline lookup yields CDR1 SQVTM and CDR2 ANQGSEA. This CDR3 contains 15 residues. The CDR3 spells CSVEEREGETHGYTF. In DNA, the CDR3 is TGCAGCGTTGAAGAAAGGGAGGGCGAGACCCATGGCTACACCTTC.

V is TRBV5-4 and J is TRBJ1-6, with a possible D match to TRBD1 (5 bases). The CDR3 spans 15 residues. Trimming removed 2 bases at V and 5 bases at J, with 11 bases between. In germline, CDR1 is SGHNT, CDR2 YYREEE (reference sequence). The CDR3 protein is CASSFGGTNNSPLHF. The CDR3 DNA reads as TGTGCCAGCAGCTTCGGGGGTACGAATAATTCACCCCTCCACTTT.

The sample holds many counts of this clonotype. The rearrangement joins TRBV7-9 to TRBJ2-5; 8 nucleotides align to TRBD2. After removal of 5 bases from V and 5 bases from J, the junction contained 13 bases not matched to a gene. This CDR3 is 16 amino acids long. Germline V lookup: CDR1 SEHNR, CDR2 FQNEAQ (reference sequence). In DNA form, the CDR3 reads TGTGCCAGCAGCCCCGGTGAAAAGCGGGAGTCGGAGACCCAGTACTTC. This sequence encodes CASSPGEKRESETQYF.

The CDR3 coding sequence is TGTGCCAGTAGTATAGGGGAGGCTCAGCCCCAGCATTTT. Translation: CASSIGEAQPQHF. The J gene is TRBJ1-5, the V gene TRBV25-1; D might be TRBD1 (5 bases). V lost 9 bases and J lost 6, with 15 bases in between. In germline, CDR1 is MGHDK, CDR2 SYGVNS. The CDR3 is made up of 13 amino acids. The variable domain in full, with the rest retrieved from reference TRBV25-1 and TRBJ1-5, is EADIYQTPRYLVIGTGKKITLECSQTMGHDKMYWYQQDPGMELHLIHYSYGVNSTEKGDLSSESTVSRIRTEHFPLTLESARPSHTSQYLCASSIGEAQPQHFGDGTRLSIL.

This clonotype was observed many times. The genes are TRBV7-9 and TRBJ1-2; 9 bases agree with TRBD1. There are 15 residues in the CDR3. The J segment lost 7 bases and the V segment lost 4 bases, leaving 10 bases of the junction unmatched. Germline V lookup: CDR1 SEHNR, CDR2 FQNEAQ (reference sequence). For the CDR3, the DNA is TGTGCCAGCAGCTCCTCGGGACAGGGTGGACGTGGCTACACCTTC. Amino acid sequence: CASSSSGQGGRGYTF.

J is TRBJ1-1 and V is TRBV29-1; D might be TRBD1 (6 bases). V was cut by 4 bases and J by 8 bases, with 20 bases left in between. Germline V gene sequence: CDR1 SQVTM, CDR2 ANQGSEA. The CDR3 extends over 14 amino acids. The CDR3 bases are TGCAGCGTTGGTGGACAGCCGTTCGGGGAAGAAGCTTTCTTT. It encodes CSVGGQPFGEEAFF. The whole variable domain, filled in from reference TRBV29-1 and TRBJ1-1, reads SAVISQKPSRDICQRGTSLTIQCQVDSQVTMMFWYRQQPGQSLTLIATANQGSEATYESGFVIDKFPISRPNLTFSTLTVSNMSPEDSSIYLCSVGGQPFGEEAFFGQGTRLTVV.

In its sample, this clonotype was seen a few times. This chain uses TRBV7-9 with TRBJ1-1; D uncertain. Trimming removed 5 bases at V and 4 bases at J, with 17 bases between. The germline V gene encodes CDR1 SEHNR and CDR2 FQNEAQ (reference sequence). This CDR3 region has 15 residues. Here the CDR3 reads CASSPPSTYGTEAFF. CDR3 sequence (DNA): TGTGCCAGCAGCCCCCCAAGTACGTACGGCACTGAAGCTTTCTTT.

The rearrangement links TRBV7-2 to TRBJ2-5; D not resolved. Germline CDR1 SGHTA, CDR2 FQGNSA. V lost 5 bases to trimming and J lost 5 bases, with 12 bases between them. This CDR3 has 13 amino acids. This CDR3 reads CASSADLSETQYF. In DNA form, the CDR3 reads TGTGCCAGCAGCGCGGACCTAAGCGAGACCCAGTACTTC.

The CDR3 protein is CAISEPGTGAHEKLFF. The CDR3 bases are TGTGCCATCAGTGAACCCGGGACAGGGGCGCATGAAAAACTGTTTTTT. The chain combines TRBV10-3 with TRBJ1-4; 10 bases map to TRBD1. This CDR3 has 16 amino acids. The V and J ends lost 3 bases and 6 bases, in that order; junction bases with no gene match: 7. The germline gives CDR1 ENHRY, CDR2 SYGVKD.

This clonotype was found many times. The gene calls are TRBV7-9 and TRBJ2-5, with D hard to call. V was cut by 1 base and J by 5 bases, with 14 bases left in between. This CDR3 has 15 amino acids. From germline, CDR1 is SEHNR and CDR2 FQNEAQ (reference sequence). CDR3 nucleotide sequence: TGTGCCAGCAGCTTAGAGGCTTTAATGGGGGAGACCCAGTACTTC. Amino acid sequence: CASSLEALMGETQYF.

This chain connects TRBV5-1 to TRBJ2-7; 14 bases line up with TRBD2. The germline CDR1 and CDR2 sequences are SGHRS and YFSETQ. The CDR3 has 15 amino acids. J lost 6 bases, V lost 0 bases, and 2 bases had no gene match. The CDR3 DNA reads TGCGCCAGCAGCTTGGGACTAGCGGGAGGGACCGAGCAGTACTTC. It is translated as CASSLGLAGGTEQYF.

At least ten counts were recorded for this clonotype. The chain combines TRBV6-5 with TRBJ1-2; TRBD1 matches at 9 bases. The CDR3 consists of 16 residues. With V trimmed by 0 bases and J by 8 bases, 10 bases remained unmatched. Per the germline V gene, CDR1 is MNHEY and CDR2 is SVGAGI. Here the CDR3 DNA reads TGTGCCAGCAGTTACTCAGGGGGACAGGGAACTGGGGGCTACACCTTC. Protein sequence: CASSYSGGQGTGGYTF.

The chain combines TRBV25-1 with TRBJ1-1, with TRBD1 identical over 10 bases. This CDR3 has 16 amino acids. V lost 8 bases, J lost 1 base, and 10 bases stayed unmatched. The germline CDR1 and CDR2 sequences are MGHDK and SYGVNS. The DNA for the CDR3 is TGTGCCAGCTCATCCGGGACAGGGGCCAGGAACACTGAAGCTTTCTTT. Residues: CASSSGTGARNTEAFF.

This clonotype showed up just a few times. The V call is TRBV7-8, the J call TRBJ2-5; D is uncertain. The germline V gene encodes CDR1 SGHVS and CDR2 FQNEAQ. The length of the CDR3 is 16 residues. V shed 7 bases and J shed 2 bases, with 20 bases lying between them. The CDR3 sequence: CASISNLGYRQETQYF. CDR3 nucleotides: TGTGCCAGCATCTCTAATTTAGGATACCGACAAGAGACCCAGTACTTC.

This clonotype was counted only a few times. J is TRBJ1-1 and V is TRBV2; no firm D call. The CDR3 is 14 amino acids. Germline CDR1 SNHLY, CDR2 FYNNEI. Trimming shortened V by 3 bases and J by 5 bases, and 13 bases separated the two germline ends. The DNA of the CDR3 is TGTGCCAGCAGTGAGATAGCGGGAGGGACTGAAGCTTTCTTT. Translating it yields CASSEIAGGTEAFF.

This clonotype appeared a single time. CDR3 coding DNA: TGTGCCTGGACGATGGACAGGGGAGGCGGCTACACCTTC. Protein sequence: CAWTMDRGGGYTF. This chain links TRBV7-9 with TRBJ1-2; 9 bases are shared with TRBD1. Per the germline V gene, CDR1 is SEHNR and CDR2 is FQNEAQ (reference sequence). The CDR3 runs to 13 residues. Unmatched junction bases numbered 12, after V lost 11 bases and J lost 8 bases.

This clonotype was recorded a few times. This chain links TRBV18 with TRBJ1-2; D is ambiguous. The CDR3 loop spans 13 amino acids. CDR1 is KGHSH and CDR2 is LQKENI in the germline V gene. V was pared by 2 bases and J by 1 base, with 5 bases between. For the CDR3, the DNA is TGTGCCAGCTCACCATCGCTTAACTATGGCTACACCTTC. Its protein product is CASSPSLNYGYTF.

This clonotype has a count of ten or more. A junction end diverges from the germline sequence, so it may reflect a read error. The genes are TRBV7-7 and TRBJ2-7; perhaps D is TRBD1 or TRBD2 (5 bases each). Per germline, CDR1 SSHAT and CDR2 FNYEAQ (reference sequence). The CDR3 has 13 amino acids. CDR3 loop: CASSLDEGYEQYF. The CDR3 nucleotides are TGTGCTAGCAGCTTAGACGAGGGGTACGAGCAGTACTTC.

This clonotype occurred once. This chain uses TRBV7-9 with TRBJ2-7, with D unclear. The CDR3 length is 11 residues. Germline assignment: CDR1 SEHNR and CDR2 FQNEAQ (reference sequence). Trimming stripped 5 bases from V and 4 bases from J, with 6 bases between. The CDR3 DNA sequence: TGTGCCAGCAGCATGTTATACGAGCAGTACTTC. It codes for CASSMLYEQYF.

The table lists this clonotype with a few counts. This chain connects TRBV5-1 to TRBJ2-7; 10 nucleotides align to TRBD2. The J segment lost 2 bases and the V segment lost 5 bases, leaving 7 bases of the junction unmatched. The germline V gene has CDR1 SGHRS and CDR2 YFSETQ. The CDR3 spans 15 residues. The CDR3 protein is CASRLAGGPPYEQYF. DNA of the CDR3: TGCGCCAGCAGATTAGCGGGAGGCCCCCCCTACGAGCAGTACTTC.

The CDR3 spells CSVEGVETQYF. The CDR3, as DNA: TGCAGCGTTGAGGGCGTCGAGACCCAGTACTTC. This chain connects TRBV29-1 to TRBJ2-5; D remains unclear. V was clipped by 3 bases and J by 5 bases, with 7 bases between them. CDR1 and CDR2 from the germline V gene are SQVTM and ANQGSEA. This CDR3 has 11 residues. The full variable domain, rest sourced from reference TRBV29-1 and TRBJ2-5, is SAVISQKPSRDICQRGTSLTIQCQVDSQVTMMFWYRQQPGQSLTLIATANQGSEATYESGFVIDKFPISRPNLTFSTLTVSNMSPEDSSIYLCSVEGVETQYFGPGTRLLVL.

About this clonotype: One junction end does not reproduce the germline sequence, and a read error may be involved. V usage is TRBV5-1 and J usage is TRBJ1-1, with D perhaps TRBD1 (6 bases). The CDR3 loop spans 12 amino acids. Germline CDR1 SGHRS, CDR2 YFSETQ. The CDR3 here is CASSFNRAEALF. Here the CDR3 DNA reads TGCGCCAGCAGCTTTAACAGGGCTGAAGCTCTCTTT.